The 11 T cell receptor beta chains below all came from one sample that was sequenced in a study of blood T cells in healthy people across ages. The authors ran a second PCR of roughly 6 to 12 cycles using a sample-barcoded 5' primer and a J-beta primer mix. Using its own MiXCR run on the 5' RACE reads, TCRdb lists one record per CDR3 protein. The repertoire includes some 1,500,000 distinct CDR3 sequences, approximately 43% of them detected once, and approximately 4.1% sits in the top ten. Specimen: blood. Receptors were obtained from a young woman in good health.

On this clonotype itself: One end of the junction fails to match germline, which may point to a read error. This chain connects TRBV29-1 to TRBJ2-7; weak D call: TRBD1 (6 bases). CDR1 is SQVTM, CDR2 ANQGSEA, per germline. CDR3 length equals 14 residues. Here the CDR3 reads CSVEDRQDSCEQYF. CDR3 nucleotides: TGCAGCGTTGAAGATCGACAGGACTCCTGCGAGCAGTACTTC.

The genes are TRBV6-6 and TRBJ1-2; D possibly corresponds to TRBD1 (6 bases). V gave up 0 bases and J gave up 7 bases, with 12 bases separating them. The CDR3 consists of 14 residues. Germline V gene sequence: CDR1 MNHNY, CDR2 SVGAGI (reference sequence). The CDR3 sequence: CASSYSNREGGYTF. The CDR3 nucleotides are TGTGCCAGCAGTTACTCCAACAGGGAAGGTGGCTACACCTTC.

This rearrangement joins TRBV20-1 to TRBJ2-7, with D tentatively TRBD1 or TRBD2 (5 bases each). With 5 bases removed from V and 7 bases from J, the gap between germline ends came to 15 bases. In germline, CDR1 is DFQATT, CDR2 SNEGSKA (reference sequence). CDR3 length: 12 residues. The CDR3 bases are TGCAGTGCTCCGGGACGGGCTAGGGAGCAGTACTTC. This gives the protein CSAPGRAREQYF.

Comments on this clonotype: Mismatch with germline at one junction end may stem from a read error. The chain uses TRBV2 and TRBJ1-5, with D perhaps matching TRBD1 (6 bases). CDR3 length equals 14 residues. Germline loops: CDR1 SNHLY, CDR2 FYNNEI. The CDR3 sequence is CASGGRDTNQPQQF. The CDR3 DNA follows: TGTGCCAGCGGCGGCCGGGACACCAATCAGCCCCAGCAGTTT.

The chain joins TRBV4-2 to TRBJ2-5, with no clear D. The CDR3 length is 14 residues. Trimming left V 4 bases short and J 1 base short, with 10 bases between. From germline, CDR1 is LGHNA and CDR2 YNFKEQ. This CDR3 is CASSPDLSQETQYF. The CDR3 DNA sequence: TGTGCCAGCAGCCCAGACCTAAGCCAAGAGACCCAGTACTTC.

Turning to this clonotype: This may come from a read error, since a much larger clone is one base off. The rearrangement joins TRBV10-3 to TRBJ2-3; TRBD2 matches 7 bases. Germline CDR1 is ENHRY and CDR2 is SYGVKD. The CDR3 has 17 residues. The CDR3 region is CAIGEWGSGQSTDTQYF. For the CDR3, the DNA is TGTGCCATCGGTGAGTGGGGTAGCGGGCAGAGCACAGATACGCAGTATTTT.

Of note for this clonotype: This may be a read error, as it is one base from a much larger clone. CDR3 protein: CASTRGGTTYGYTF. CDR3 bases: TGTGCCAGCACCCGTGGAGGGACAACCTATGGCTACACCTTC. The chain has TRBV6-5 and TRBJ1-2; possible D gene TRBD1, 6 bases. V was trimmed by 7 bases and J by 4 bases, leaving 16 bases between them. CDR1 MNHEY and CDR2 SVGAGI come from the germline V gene. The CDR3 sequence is 14 residues long.

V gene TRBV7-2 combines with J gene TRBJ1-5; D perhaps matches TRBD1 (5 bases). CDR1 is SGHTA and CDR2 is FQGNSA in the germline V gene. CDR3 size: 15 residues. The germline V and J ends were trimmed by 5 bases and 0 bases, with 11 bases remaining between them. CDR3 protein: CASSPDNLSNQPQHF. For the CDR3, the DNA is TGTGCCAGCAGCCCGGACAACCTTAGCAATCAGCCCCAGCATTTT.

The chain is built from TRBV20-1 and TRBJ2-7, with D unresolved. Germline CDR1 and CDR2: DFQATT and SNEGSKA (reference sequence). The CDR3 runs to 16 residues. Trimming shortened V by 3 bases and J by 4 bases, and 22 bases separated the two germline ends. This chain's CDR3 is CSASAPASTPGYEQYF. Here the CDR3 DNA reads TGCAGTGCTAGTGCGCCCGCAAGCACACCCGGGTACGAGCAGTACTTC.

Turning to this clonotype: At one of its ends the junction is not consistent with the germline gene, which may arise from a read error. CDR3 in DNA: TGTGCCAGCAGTTTGTCAGCAGGAAACTCTGGGGCCAACGTCCCGACTTTC. It specifies CASSLSAGNSGANVPTF. The rearrangement joins TRBV12-3 or TRBV12-4 to TRBJ2-6; D perhaps matches TRBD1 (5 bases). The CDR3 spans 17 residues.

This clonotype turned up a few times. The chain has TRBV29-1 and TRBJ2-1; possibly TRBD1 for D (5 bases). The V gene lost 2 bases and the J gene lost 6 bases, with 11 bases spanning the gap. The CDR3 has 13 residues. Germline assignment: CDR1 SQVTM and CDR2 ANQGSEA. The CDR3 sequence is CSVERRVGNEQFF. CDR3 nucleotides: TGCAGCGTTGAACGCAGGGTAGGCAATGAGCAGTTCTTC.